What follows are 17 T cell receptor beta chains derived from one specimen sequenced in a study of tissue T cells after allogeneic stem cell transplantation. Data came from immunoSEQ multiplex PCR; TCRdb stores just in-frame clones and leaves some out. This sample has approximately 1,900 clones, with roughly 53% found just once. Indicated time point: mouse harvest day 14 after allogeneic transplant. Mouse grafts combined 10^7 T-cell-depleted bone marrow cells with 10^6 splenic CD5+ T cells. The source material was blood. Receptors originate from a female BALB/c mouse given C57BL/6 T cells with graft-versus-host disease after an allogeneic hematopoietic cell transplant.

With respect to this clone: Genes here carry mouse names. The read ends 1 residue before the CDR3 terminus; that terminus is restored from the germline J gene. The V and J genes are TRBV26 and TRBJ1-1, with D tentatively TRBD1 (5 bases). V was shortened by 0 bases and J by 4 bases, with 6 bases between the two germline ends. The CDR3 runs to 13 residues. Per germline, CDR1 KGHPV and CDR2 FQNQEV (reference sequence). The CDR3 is CASSLSGGTEVFF. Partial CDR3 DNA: TGTGCCAGCAGTCTGTCGGGGGGCACAGAAGTCTTC. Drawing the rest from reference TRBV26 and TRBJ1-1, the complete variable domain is NSKVIQTPRYLVKGQGQKAKMRCIPEKGHPVVFWYQQNKNNEFKFLINFQNQEVLQQIDMTEKRFSAECPSNSPCSLEIQSSEAGDSALYLCASSLSGGTEVFFGKGTRLTVV.

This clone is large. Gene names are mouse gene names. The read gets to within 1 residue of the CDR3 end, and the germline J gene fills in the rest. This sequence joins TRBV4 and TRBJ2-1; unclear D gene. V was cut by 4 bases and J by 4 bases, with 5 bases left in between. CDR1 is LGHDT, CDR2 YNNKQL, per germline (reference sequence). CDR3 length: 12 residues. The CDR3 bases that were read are TGTGCCAGCAGCTTACAGTATGCTGAGCAGTTC. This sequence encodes CASSLQYAEQF. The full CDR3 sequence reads CASSLQYAEQFF. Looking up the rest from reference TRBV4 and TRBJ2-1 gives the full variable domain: ETAVFQTPNYHVTQVGNEVSFNCKQTLGHDTMYWYKQDSKKLLKIMFSYNNKQLIVNETVPRRFSPQSSDKAHLNLRIKSVEPEDSAVYLCASSLQYAEQFFGPGTRLTVL.

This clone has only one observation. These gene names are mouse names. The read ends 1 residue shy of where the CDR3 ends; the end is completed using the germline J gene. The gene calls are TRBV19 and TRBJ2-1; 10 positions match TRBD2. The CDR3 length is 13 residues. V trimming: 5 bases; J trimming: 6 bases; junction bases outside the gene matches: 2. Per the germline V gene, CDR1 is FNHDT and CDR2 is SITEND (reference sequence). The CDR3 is CASRRLGGAEQFF. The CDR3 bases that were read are TGTGCCAGCAGAAGACTGGGGGGTGCTGAGCAGTTC.

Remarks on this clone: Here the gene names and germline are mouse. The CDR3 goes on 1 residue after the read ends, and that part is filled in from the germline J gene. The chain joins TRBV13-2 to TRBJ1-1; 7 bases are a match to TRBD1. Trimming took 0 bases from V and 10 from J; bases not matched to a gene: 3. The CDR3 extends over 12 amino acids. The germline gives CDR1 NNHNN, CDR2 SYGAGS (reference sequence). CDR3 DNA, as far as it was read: TGTGCCAGCGGTGATGAGGGGGCGAGAGTCTTC. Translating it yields CASGDEGARVF. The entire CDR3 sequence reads CASGDEGARVFF.

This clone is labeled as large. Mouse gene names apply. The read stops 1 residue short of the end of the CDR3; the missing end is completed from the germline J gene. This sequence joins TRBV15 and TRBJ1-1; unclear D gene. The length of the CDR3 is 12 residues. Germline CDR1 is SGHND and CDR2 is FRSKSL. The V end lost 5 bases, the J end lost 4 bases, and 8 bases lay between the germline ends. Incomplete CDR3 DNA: TGTGCCAGCAGTCGGGATATCACAGAAGTCTTC. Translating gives CASSRDITEVF. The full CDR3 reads CASSRDITEVFF.

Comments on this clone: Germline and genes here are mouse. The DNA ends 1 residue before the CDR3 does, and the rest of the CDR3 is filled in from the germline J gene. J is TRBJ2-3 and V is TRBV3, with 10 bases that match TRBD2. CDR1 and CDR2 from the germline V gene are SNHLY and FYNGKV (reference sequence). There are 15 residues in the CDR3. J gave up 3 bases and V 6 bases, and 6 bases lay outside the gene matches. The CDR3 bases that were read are TGTGCCAGCAGTTTTCTGGGGGGGCGCGCAGAAACGCTGTAT. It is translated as CASSFLGGRAETLY. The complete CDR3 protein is CASSFLGGRAETLYF.

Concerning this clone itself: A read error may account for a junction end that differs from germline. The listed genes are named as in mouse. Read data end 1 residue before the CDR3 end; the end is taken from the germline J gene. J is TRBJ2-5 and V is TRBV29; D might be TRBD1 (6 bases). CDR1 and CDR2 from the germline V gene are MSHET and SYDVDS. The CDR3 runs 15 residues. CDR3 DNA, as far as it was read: TGTCCTAGCAGTCCCACAGGGTCTAACCAAGACACCCAGTAC. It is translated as CPSSPTGSNQDTQY. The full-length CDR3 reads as CPSSPTGSNQDTQYF. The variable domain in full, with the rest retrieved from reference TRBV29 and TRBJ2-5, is DMKVTQMPRYLIKRMGENVLLECGQDMSHETMYWYRQDPGLGLQLIYISYDVDSNSEGDIPKGYRVSRKKREHFSLILDSAKTNQTSVYFCPSSPTGSNQDTQYFGPGTRLLVL.

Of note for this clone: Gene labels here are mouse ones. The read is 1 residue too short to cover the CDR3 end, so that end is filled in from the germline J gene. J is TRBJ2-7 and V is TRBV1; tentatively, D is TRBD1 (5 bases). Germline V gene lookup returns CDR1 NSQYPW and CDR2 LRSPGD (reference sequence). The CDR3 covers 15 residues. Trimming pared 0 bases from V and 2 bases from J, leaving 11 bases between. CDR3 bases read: TGCACCTGCAGTGCAGATCTTCGAGGGGCCTATGAACAGTAC. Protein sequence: CTCSADLRGAYEQY. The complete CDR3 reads CTCSADLRGAYEQYF.

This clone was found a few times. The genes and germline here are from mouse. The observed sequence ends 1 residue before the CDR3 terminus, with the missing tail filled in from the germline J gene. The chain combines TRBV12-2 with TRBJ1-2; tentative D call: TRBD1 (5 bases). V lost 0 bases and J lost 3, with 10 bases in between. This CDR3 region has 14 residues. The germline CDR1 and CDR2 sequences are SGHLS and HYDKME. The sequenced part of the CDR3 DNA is TGTGCCAGCTCTCTCGAGGGGTGGGACTCCGACTACACC. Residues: CASSLEGWDSDYT. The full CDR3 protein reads CASSLEGWDSDYTF. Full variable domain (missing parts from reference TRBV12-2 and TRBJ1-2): NSGVVQSPRYIIKGKGERSILKCIPISGHLSVAWYQQTQGQELKFFIQHYDKMERDKGNLPSRFSVQQFDDYHSEMNMSALELEDSAVYFCASSLEGWDSDYTFGSGTRLLVI.

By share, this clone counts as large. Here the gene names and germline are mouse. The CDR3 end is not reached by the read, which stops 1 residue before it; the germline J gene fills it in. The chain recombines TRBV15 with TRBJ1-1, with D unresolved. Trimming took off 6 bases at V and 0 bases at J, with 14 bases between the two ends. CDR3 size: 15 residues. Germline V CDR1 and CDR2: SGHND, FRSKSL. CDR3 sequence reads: CASSVPDTPNTEVFF. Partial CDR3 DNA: TGTGCCAGCAGCGTGCCCGACACACCAAACACAGAAGTCTTC.

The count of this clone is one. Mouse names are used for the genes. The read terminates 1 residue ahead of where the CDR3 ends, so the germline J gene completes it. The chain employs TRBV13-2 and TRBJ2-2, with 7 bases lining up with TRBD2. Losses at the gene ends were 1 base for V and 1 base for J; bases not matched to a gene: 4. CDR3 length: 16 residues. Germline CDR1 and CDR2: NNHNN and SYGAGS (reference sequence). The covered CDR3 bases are TGTGCCAGCGGTGATCGGGGGGGGAGAAACACCGGGCAGCTCTAC. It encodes CASGDRGGRNTGQLY. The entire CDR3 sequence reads CASGDRGGRNTGQLYF.

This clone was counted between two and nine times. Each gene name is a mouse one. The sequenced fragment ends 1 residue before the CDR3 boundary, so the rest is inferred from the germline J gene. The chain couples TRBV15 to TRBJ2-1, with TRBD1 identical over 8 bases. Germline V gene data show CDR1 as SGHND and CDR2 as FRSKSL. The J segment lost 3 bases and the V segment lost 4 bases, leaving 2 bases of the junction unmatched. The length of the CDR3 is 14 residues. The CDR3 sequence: CASSSDRVYAEQFF. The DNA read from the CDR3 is TGTGCCAGCAGTTCGGACAGGGTCTATGCTGAGCAGTTC.

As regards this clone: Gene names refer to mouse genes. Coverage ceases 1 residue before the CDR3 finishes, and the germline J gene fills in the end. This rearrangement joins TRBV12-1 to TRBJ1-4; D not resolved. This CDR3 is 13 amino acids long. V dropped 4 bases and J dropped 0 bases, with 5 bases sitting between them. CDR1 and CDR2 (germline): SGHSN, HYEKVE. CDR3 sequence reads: CASSRFSNERLFF. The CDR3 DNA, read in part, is TGTGCCAGCTCGAGGTTTTCCAACGAAAGATTATTT.

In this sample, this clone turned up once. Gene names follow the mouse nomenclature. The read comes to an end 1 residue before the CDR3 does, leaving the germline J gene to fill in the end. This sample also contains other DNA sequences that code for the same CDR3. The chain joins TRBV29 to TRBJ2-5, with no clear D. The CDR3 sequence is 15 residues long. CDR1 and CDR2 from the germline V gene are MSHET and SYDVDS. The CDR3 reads CPSSPTGFNQDTQYF. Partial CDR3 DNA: TGTCCCAGCAGTCCCACCGGGTTTAACCAAGACACCCAGTAC.

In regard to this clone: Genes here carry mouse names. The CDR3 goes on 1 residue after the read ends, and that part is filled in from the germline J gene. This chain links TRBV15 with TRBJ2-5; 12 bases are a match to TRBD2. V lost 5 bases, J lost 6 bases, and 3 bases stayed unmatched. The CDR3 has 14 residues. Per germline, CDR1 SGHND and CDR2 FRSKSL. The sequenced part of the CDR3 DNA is TGTGCCAGCAGTCCCGGGACTGGGGGGGACACCCAGTAC. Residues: CASSPGTGGDTQY. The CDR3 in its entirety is CASSPGTGGDTQYF.

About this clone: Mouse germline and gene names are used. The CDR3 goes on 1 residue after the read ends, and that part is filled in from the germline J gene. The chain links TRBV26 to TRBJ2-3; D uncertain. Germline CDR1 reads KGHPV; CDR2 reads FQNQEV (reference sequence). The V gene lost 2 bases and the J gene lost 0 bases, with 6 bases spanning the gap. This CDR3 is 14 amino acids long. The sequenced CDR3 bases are TGTGCCAGCAGTCTGGGGTCTAGTGCAGAAACGCTGTAT. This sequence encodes CASSLGSSAETLY. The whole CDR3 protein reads CASSLGSSAETLYF.

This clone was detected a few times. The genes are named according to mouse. The CDR3 here is CASSLDRHTEVFF. Partial CDR3 DNA: TGTGCCAGCAGTCTAGACAGGCACACAGAAGTCTTC. The chain is built from TRBV26 and TRBJ1-1; D possibly corresponds to TRBD1 (6 bases). The CDR3 goes on 1 residue after the read ends, and that part is filled in from the germline J gene. V was clipped by 3 bases and J by 3 bases, with 8 bases between them. This CDR3 comprises 13 residues. Per the germline V gene, CDR1 is KGHPV and CDR2 is FQNQEV (reference sequence).